This T cell receptor beta chain was observed in a study of blood T cell repertoires in COVID-19. Study-wide background: Acute and convalescent COVID-19 samples came from the United States, Italy and Spain. PBMCs, B-cell-depleted T cells, or T cells provided the cDNA or gDNA that made up the material.

Germline V gives CDR1 GTSNPN, CDR2 SVGIG (reference sequence). The CDR3 is 13 amino acids. V lost 3 bases to trimming and J lost 3 bases, with 11 bases between them. Some clones are missing from TCRdb's copy, which holds only in-frame ones; the method was immunoSEQ multiplex PCR. The sample carries roughly 190,000 clones, roughly 84% recorded once. The TCR sequence derives from a human donor in a cohort sampled during active COVID-19. Sequences were obtained from peripheral blood. This rearrangement joins TRBV30 to TRBJ1-1, with TRBD1 as a possible D gene (5 bases). The CDR3 region has the DNA TGTGCCTGGAGGGGACTGCGGTACACTGAAGCTTTCTTT. As protein: CAWRGLRYTEAFF.